The rows below give T cell receptor beta chains drawn from one sample of a study of T cell responses to AZD1222 COVID-19 vaccine. The table came from immunoSEQ multiplex PCR; TCRdb's copy has only in-frame clones and leaves some out. This table holds 150,000 to 170,000 clones, roughly nine tenths found once. Sample: peripheral blood, taken on day 0 of MenACWY control vaccination. Source of these receptors: an adult in good health. CDR3s include the opening cysteine and the closing phenylalanine or tryptophan. Fields, in order: clone size, D gene, J gene, V gene, CDR3 DNA, CDR3 protein. The D gene is left open where the match is weak. A clone size is listed for some rows: how often the clone was seen (once, few, many), or a class if it is expanded.

>-|TRBD2|TRBJ2-7|TRBV19
TGTGCCAGTAGTAGGGAGAGACTAGCGGGAGCACCCTACGAGCAGTACTTC
CASSRERLAGAPYEQYF
>-|-|TRBJ1-2|TRBV12-3/TRBV12-4
TGTGCCAGCAGTTTGAGGGATGGAGGCTACACCTTC
CASSLRDGGYTF
>once|TRBD1|TRBJ1-2|TRBV29-1
TGCAGCGTTGAAGCCCCTCTGGAGCGGGTGCAGACAGGGGGCGGTTATGGCTACACCTTC
CSVEAPLERVQTGGGYGYTF
>few|-|TRBJ1-1|TRBV11-2
TGTGCCAGCACCCGGGGGACTGAAGCTTTCTTT
CASTRGTEAFF
>-|-|TRBJ2-2|TRBV10-2
TGCGCCAGCAGTGGGTCTCCCGGGGAGCTGTTTTTT
CASSGSPGELFF
>-|-|TRBJ1-2|TRBV27
TGTGCCAGCAGTGGGAGGGGGGGCAGGAGAGGCTACACCTTC
CASSGRGGRRGYTF
>-|-|TRBJ2-2|TRBV11-2
TGTGCCAGCAGCCCCCGGTTGGGGGTCGCGAACACCGGGGAGCTGTTTTTT
CASSPRLGVANTGELFF
>-|-|TRBJ1-1|TRBV5-4
TGTGCCAGCAGCCCGTTCAGAGGGAACACTGAAGCTTTCTTT
CASSPFRGNTEAFF
>-|-|TRBJ1-1|TRBV7-9
TGTGCCAGCAGCTTAGGACTTGGAGCTTTCTTT
CASSLGLGAFF
>-|TRBD1|TRBJ1-1|TRBV11-3
TGTGCCAGCAACACGGGGGTCCTGACAGGGCCGGACCCTGAAGCTTTCTTT
CASNTGVLTGPDPEAFF
>-|-|TRBJ2-1|TRBV5-1
TGCGCCAGCAGCTTGGCCTTAACGATGGGCGATGAGCAGTTCTTC
CASSLALTMGDEQFF
>-|-|TRBJ1-2|TRBV5-5
TGTGCCAGCAGCTTGGTGGGGGGGCGATCCTCAGGCTACACCTTC
CASSLVGGRSSGYTF
>once|-|TRBJ1-3|TRBV2
TGTGCCAGCAGTTACCAAGGGAGACCGAGCTCTGGAAACACCATATATTTT
CASSYQGRPSSGNTIYF
>-|TRBD1|TRBJ1-5|TRBV19
TGTGCCAGTAGTGCCGGGACAGGGGGCTTCTTCCAGCCCCAGCATTTT
CASSAGTGGFFQPQHF
>-|-|TRBJ1-2|TRBV11-3
TGTGCCAGCAGCCCCCTTCGCGCATCGCAGGCTGGCTACACCTTC
CASSPLRASQAGYTF
>-|-|TRBJ1-6|TRBV5-1
TGCGCCAGCAGCTTTCTTCCAGGGAGGACCAATTCACCCCTCCACTTT
CASSFLPGRTNSPLHF
>few|-|TRBJ1-1|TRBV6-2/TRBV6-3
TGTGCCAGCAGTTACTGGGGCAGTTGGACTGAAGCTTTCTTT
CASSYWGSWTEAFF
>-|-|TRBJ1-1|TRBV5-6
TGTGCCAGCAGCTTCGTGTGGGGCAATACGATGAACACTGAAGCTTTCTTT
CASSFVWGNTMNTEAFF
>-|-|TRBJ1-2|TRBV6-5
TGTGCCAGCATCCGAGACAGGCTTATCTATGGCTACACCTTC
CASIRDRLIYGYTF
>-|-|TRBJ2-1|TRBV7-9
TGTGCCAGCAGCTTAGCGAATGAGCAGTTCTTC
CASSLANEQFF
>-|-|TRBJ2-2|TRBV14
TGTGCCAGCAGCCTCAATCGGGGATTTTACACCGGGGAGCTGTTTTTT
CASSLNRGFYTGELFF
>-|-|TRBJ2-5|TRBV7-9
TGTGCCAGCAGCTCGGACAGGGAGGGAGAGACCCAGTACTTC
CASSSDREGETQYF
>-|-|TRBJ2-2|TRBV19
TGTGCCAGTACGGGGACTGACGCGAACACCGGGGAGCTGTTTTTT
CASTGTDANTGELFF
>-|TRBD1|TRBJ1-2|TRBV5-4
TGTGCCAGCAGCCGGGACAGGGGATTATATGGCTACACCTTC
CASSRDRGLYGYTF
>-|-|TRBJ2-1|TRBV24-1
TGTGCCACCAGCGTCTCCCGGAAAGCTCGCGGTAATGAGCAGTTCTTC
CATSVSRKARGNEQFF
>-|TRBD2|TRBJ2-4|TRBV7-8
TGTGCCAGCAGCTTAGGGCTAGCGGGGGGTAGTGACATTCAGTACTTC
CASSLGLAGGSDIQYF
>-|TRBD1|TRBJ2-1|TRBV10-3
TGTGCCATCAGACCACAGGGGAAAGACAATGAGCAGTTCTTC
CAIRPQGKDNEQFF
>-|-|TRBJ1-1|TRBV19
TGTGCCAGTAGGCTTTACATGAACACTGAAGCTTTCTTT
CASRLYMNTEAFF
>-|-|TRBJ1-3|TRBV15
TGTGCCACCAGCAGAGAGATTCCCGGGACACGGAACACCATATATTTT
CATSREIPGTRNTIYF
>few|-|TRBJ1-4|TRBV18
TGTGCCAGCTCACCAGATGGGGCTCAAACTAATGAAAAACTGTTTTTT
CASSPDGAQTNEKLFF